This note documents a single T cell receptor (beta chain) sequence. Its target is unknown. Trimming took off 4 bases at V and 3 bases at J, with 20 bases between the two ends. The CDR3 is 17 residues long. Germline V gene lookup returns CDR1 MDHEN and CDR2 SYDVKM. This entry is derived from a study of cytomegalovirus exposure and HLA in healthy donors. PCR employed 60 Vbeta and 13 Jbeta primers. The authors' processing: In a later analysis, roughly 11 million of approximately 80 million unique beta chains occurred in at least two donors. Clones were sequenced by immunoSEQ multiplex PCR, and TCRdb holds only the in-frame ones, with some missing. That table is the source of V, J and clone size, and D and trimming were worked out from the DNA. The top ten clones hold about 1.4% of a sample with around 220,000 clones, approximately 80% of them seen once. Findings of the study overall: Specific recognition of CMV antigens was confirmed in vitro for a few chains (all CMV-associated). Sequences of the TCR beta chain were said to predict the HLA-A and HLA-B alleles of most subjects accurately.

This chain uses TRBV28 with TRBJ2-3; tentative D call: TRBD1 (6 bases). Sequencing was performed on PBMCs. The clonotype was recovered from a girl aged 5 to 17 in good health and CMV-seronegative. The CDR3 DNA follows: TGTGCCAGCAGTTGGCTTACAGGGACCCAGAGAACAGATACGCAGTATTTT. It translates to CASSWLTGTQRTDTQYF.